The 18 T cell receptor beta chains below were found in one sample sequenced in a study of radiotherapy plus CTLA-4 blockade in lung cancer. Profiling relied on immunoSEQ multiplex PCR, and the TCRdb table lists in-frame clones only, not all of them. The repertoire consists of under 95,000 clones, with approximately 80% occurring once and the leading ten covering approximately 0.8%. This material consisted of peripheral blood, taken from a patient treated with radiotherapy plus ipilimumab. The origin of the receptors is a human donor with non-small cell lung cancer who had stable disease on radiotherapy plus ipilimumab.

V and J are TRBV5-4 and TRBJ2-5, with D perhaps TRBD2 (6 bases). Trimming took off 4 bases at V and 5 bases at J, with 15 bases between the two ends. From germline, CDR1 is SGHNT and CDR2 YYREEE (reference sequence). This CDR3 contains 14 residues. DNA of the CDR3: TGTGCCAGCAGCACCGGGCCGGAGGGGGAGACCCAGTACTTC. Residues: CASSTGPEGETQYF.

The chain uses TRBV5-1 and TRBJ2-3; perhaps TRBD2 as D (6 bases). The germline V and J ends were trimmed by 2 bases and 5 bases, with 12 bases remaining between them. Germline V lookup: CDR1 SGHRS, CDR2 YFSETQ. The CDR3 length is 14 residues. CDR3 residues: CASSLGGAGDTQYF. CDR3 bases: TGCGCCAGCAGCTTAGGCGGGGCCGGAGATACGCAGTATTTT.

This chain links TRBV9 with TRBJ1-4, with a weak D call TRBD1 (6 bases). The V end lost 0 bases, the J end lost 4 bases, and 10 bases lay between the germline ends. The germline V gene has CDR1 SGDLS and CDR2 YYNGEE. The CDR3 is 15 residues long. The CDR3 sequence is CASSVGGTSNEKLFF. Here the CDR3 DNA reads TGTGCCAGCAGCGTAGGCGGGACAAGTAATGAAAAACTGTTTTTT.

This rearrangement joins TRBV18 to TRBJ2-7; 8 positions match TRBD1. Trimming took 3 bases from V and 1 from J; bases not matched to a gene: 2. The CDR3 length is 14 residues. Per germline, CDR1 KGHSH and CDR2 LQKENI. CDR3 sequence (DNA): TGTGCCAGCTCACCGGACAGGGCATCCTACGAGCAGTACTTC. This sequence encodes CASSPDRASYEQYF.

This sequence joins TRBV7-3 and TRBJ2-7; D gene unclear. The CDR3 sequence is 19 residues long. Germline V gene sequence: CDR1 SGHTA, CDR2 FQGTGA. The ends were cut back, 1 base at V and 0 bases at J, with 22 bases in the middle. The CDR3 loop is CASSLKPHALGPSSYEQYF. The CDR3, as DNA: TGTGCCAGCAGCTTAAAACCCCATGCTCTAGGTCCTAGCTCCTACGAGCAGTACTTC.

This clone was seen only a few times. The J gene is TRBJ1-2, the V gene TRBV5-1; TRBD1 aligns across 7 bases. Germline CDR1 SGHRS, CDR2 YFSETQ. Trimming at V came to 0 bases and at J to 4 bases, leaving 3 bases not matched to a gene. The CDR3 runs 14 residues. CDR3 loop: CASSLEGGGYGYTF. The CDR3 coding sequence is TGCGCCAGCAGCTTGGAAGGGGGCGGCTATGGCTACACCTTC. Full variable domain (outside the CDR3, taken from reference TRBV5-1 and TRBJ1-2): KAGVTQTPRYLIKTRGQQVTLSCSPISGHRSVSWYQQTPGQGLQFLFEYFSETQRNKGNFPGRFSGRQFSNSRSEMNVSTLELGDSALYLCASSLEGGGYGYTFGSGTRLTVV.

This clone was detected a few times. The chain carries TRBV5-5 and TRBJ1-1; D is possibly TRBD1 (5 bases). Trimming shortened V by 1 base and J by 5 bases, and 9 bases separated the two germline ends. Germline V CDR1 and CDR2: SGHKS, YYEKEE (reference sequence). This CDR3 has 13 residues. The CDR3 DNA reads as TGTGCCAGCAGCTTGTGGGGGATGACTGAAGCTTTCTTT. It specifies CASSLWGMTEAFF.

The V call is TRBV6-5, the J call TRBJ1-5; no firm D call. The CDR3 length is 14 residues. From germline, CDR1 is MNHEY and CDR2 SVGAGI. Trimming stripped 5 bases from V and 7 bases from J, with 15 bases between. CDR3 region: CASSLERVSQPQHF. CDR3 coding DNA: TGTGCCAGCAGTCTCGAGAGGGTCAGCCAGCCCCAGCATTTT.

A few counts support this clone. V gene TRBV18 combines with J gene TRBJ1-2; D perhaps matches TRBD1 (5 bases). The ends were cut back, 3 bases at V and 6 bases at J, with 11 bases in the middle. Looked up from germline, CDR1 is KGHSH and CDR2 is LQKENI. The CDR3 runs 13 residues. CDR3 sequence reads: CASSPETVDGYTF. CDR3 sequence (DNA): TGTGCCAGCTCACCCGAGACAGTGGATGGCTACACCTTC.

The rearrangement uses TRBV9 and TRBJ1-2, with a possible D match to TRBD1 (6 bases). V was shortened by 4 bases and J by 3 bases, with 16 bases between the two germline ends. This CDR3 region has 15 residues. CDR1 SGDLS and CDR2 YYNGEE come from the germline V gene. The CDR3 loop reads CASSFRQVLDYGYTF. The CDR3 coding sequence is TGTGCCAGCAGCTTCAGACAGGTGCTTGACTATGGCTACACCTTC.

J is TRBJ1-1 and V is TRBV4-1; D unclear. CDR1 MGHRA and CDR2 YSYEKL come from the germline V gene. The CDR3 is 13 residues long. V gave up 0 bases and J gave up 10 bases, with 12 bases separating them. In DNA form, the CDR3 reads TGCGCCAGCAGCCAAGACCTGACCGGGTCAGCTTTCTTT. This codes for CASSQDLTGSAFF.

The CDR3, as DNA: TGTGCCAGCAGCGCATACAGGGGTGGGAACACTGAAGCTTTCTTT. Residues: CASSAYRGGNTEAFF. The V and J genes are TRBV9 and TRBJ1-1; TRBD1 matches at 7 bases. Per germline, CDR1 SGDLS and CDR2 YYNGEE. This CDR3 region has 15 residues. J was trimmed by 1 base and V by 3 bases; bases with no gene match: 6.

This chain joins TRBV30 and TRBJ2-1; D is unclear. Germline CDR1 and CDR2: GTSNPN and SVGIG (reference sequence). V was pared by 4 bases and J by 6 bases, with 7 bases between. CDR3 size: 11 residues. CDR3 loop: CAWNAGNEQFF. The CDR3 DNA sequence: TGTGCCTGGAATGCCGGCAATGAGCAGTTCTTC.

The chain uses TRBV5-4 and TRBJ1-5; possible D gene TRBD1, 5 bases. Germline-derived CDR1 and CDR2 are SGHNT and YYREEE (reference sequence). CDR3 length: 14 residues. The germline V and J ends were trimmed by 4 bases and 2 bases, with 10 bases remaining between them. CDR3 in amino acids: CASSQGGGNQPQHF. The CDR3 DNA is TGTGCCAGCAGCCAGGGCGGGGGCAATCAGCCCCAGCATTTT.

Comment on this clone: At one boundary the junction diverges from the germline segment, which might be a read error. The chain employs TRBV27 and TRBJ2-7, with 9 bases matching TRBD1. Germline V gene data show CDR1 as MNHEY and CDR2 as SMNVEV (reference sequence). The CDR3 has 15 amino acids. DNA of the CDR3: TGTGCCAGCAGTTTAAGCTCCGGACAGGGGAATCCCCTGCACTTC. Amino acid sequence: CASSLSSGQGNPLHF.

This clone was recorded once. CDR3 in DNA: TGTGCCAGCTCACGTCGTCAGTCAACTAATGAAAAACTGTTTTTT. The encoded protein is CASSRRQSTNEKLFF. The J gene is TRBJ1-4, the V gene TRBV18, with D uncertain. The germline V and J ends were trimmed by 4 bases and 0 bases, with 9 bases remaining between them. Germline values: CDR1 KGHSH, CDR2 LQKENI. The CDR3 consists of 15 residues.

The chain uses TRBV7-6 and TRBJ2-1, with 8 bases identical to TRBD2. The V segment lost 9 bases and the J segment 6 bases; nucleotides outside the gene matches: 4. The CDR3 is 12 amino acids. The germline gives CDR1 SGHVS, CDR2 FNYEAQ. In nucleotides, the CDR3 is TGTGCCAGTACGGCGGGGGGCAATGAGCAGTTCTTC. Translating it yields CASTAGGNEQFF.

The chain couples TRBV30 to TRBJ1-1; weak D call: TRBD1 (6 bases). V was shortened by 4 bases and J by 3 bases, with 12 bases between the two germline ends. Germline V gene sequence: CDR1 GTSNPN, CDR2 SVGIG (reference sequence). The CDR3 loop spans 13 amino acids. The CDR3 reads CAWIQGTYTEAFF. CDR3 in DNA: TGTGCCTGGATACAGGGTACCTACACTGAAGCTTTCTTT.